This TCR beta chain originates from a study of monozygotic twins with inflammatory bowel disease. The study, taken as a whole, reports: Among IBD patients, fewer clonotypes were shared with others than among healthy twins, especially with disease activity. A single strong IBD-associated signal or clonotype was not supported by the findings.

Total RNA isolation used whole blood (no T cell sorting was performed). From its re-call of the 5' RACE reads, TCRdb lists each CDR3 protein once, without DNA. Its listing shows 150,000 to 200,000 distinct CDR3 sequences. The CDR3 is 17 amino acids. Germline V lookup: CDR1 SGHRS, CDR2 YFSETQ. As for this clonotype: Its antigen is unidentified.

The sequence was collected from a human donor with ulcerative colitis or Crohn's disease, or a healthy co-twin of an affected twin (not recorded which). The J gene is TRBJ2-5, the V gene TRBV5-1; TCRdb's D gene call, TRBD1, goes unchecked for lack of DNA. Sequenced: blood. The CDR3 is CASSSSSGTGPGGTQYF. Full variable domain (rest looked up from reference TRBV5-1 and TRBJ2-5): KAGVTQTPRYLIKTRGQQVTLSCSPISGHRSVSWYQQTPGQGLQFLFEYFSETQRNKGNFPGRFSGRQFSNSRSEMNVSTLELGDSALYLCASSSSSGTGPGGTQYFGPGTRLLVL.